These T cell receptor beta chains were read from a single sample in a study of tumor-infiltrating T cells and Merkel cell polyomavirus. TCRdb's table, derived via immunoSEQ multiplex PCR, lists solely in-frame clones and lacks some. The table has around 25,000 clones, nearly 90% seen once. The sequenced sample consisted of lymph node tissue. The receptor set was obtained from a man aged 50 or older with Merkel cell carcinoma. Each CDR3 is given with its conserved first and last residue. D genes are given only for firm matches. Expanded clones get a size class; other rows say once, few or many, or leave the size out.

j_call d_call clone_size cdr3_length v_call cdr3_nt cdr3_aa
TRBJ2-5 . . 15 TRBV4-2 TGTGCCAGCAGCCAAGGACTAGGAGGACAAGAGACCCAGTACTTC CASSQGLGGQETQYF
TRBJ2-3 . . 13 TRBV5-1 TGCGCCAGCAGCCCGGGTAGCACAGATACGCAGTATTTT CASSPGSTDTQYF
TRBJ2-7 . . 13 TRBV19 TGTGCCAGTAGTATAGTGGAGGCCCACGAGCAGTACTTC CASSIVEAHEQYF
TRBJ2-2 . . 12 TRBV29-1 TGCAGCGTTGACGTCAGGTTCGGGGAGCTGTTTTTT CSVDVRFGELFF
TRBJ1-3 . . 16 TRBV9 TGTGCCAGCAGCGTAGATCGGTCAAACTCTGGAAACACCATATATTTT CASSVDRSNSGNTIYF
TRBJ2-1 TRBD2 . 14 TRBV5-8 TGTGCCAGCAGCCACATGGAAGGGCGGGGGGAGCAGTTCTTC CASSHMEGRGEQFF
TRBJ2-7 TRBD2 . 16 TRBV18 TGTGCCAGCTCATCGGGACTAGCGGGCGCCTCCTACGAGCAGTACTTC CASSSGLAGASYEQYF
TRBJ2-5 . . 14 TRBV6-6 TGTGCCAGCAGTCCCCGTCGTGAGCAAGAGACCCAGTACTTC CASSPRREQETQYF
TRBJ1-5 . . 14 TRBV30 TGTGCCTGGAGTGTCGGTGGGGGCCGGCAGCCCCAGCATTTT CAWSVGGGRQPQHF
TRBJ1-2 TRBD1 . 15 TRBV28 TGTGCCAGCAGTCCGGGGACAGGGGTTCTCTATGGCTACACCTTC CASSPGTGVLYGYTF
TRBJ2-7 TRBD2 . 16 TRBV4-1 TGCGCCAGCAGCCAAGATAGCGGGAAGAGGCACTACGAGCAGTACTTC CASSQDSGKRHYEQYF
TRBJ2-1 TRBD1 few 14 TRBV28 TGTGCCAGCAGCAGGACAGGGGGGCACAATGAGCAGTTCTTC CASSRTGGHNEQFF